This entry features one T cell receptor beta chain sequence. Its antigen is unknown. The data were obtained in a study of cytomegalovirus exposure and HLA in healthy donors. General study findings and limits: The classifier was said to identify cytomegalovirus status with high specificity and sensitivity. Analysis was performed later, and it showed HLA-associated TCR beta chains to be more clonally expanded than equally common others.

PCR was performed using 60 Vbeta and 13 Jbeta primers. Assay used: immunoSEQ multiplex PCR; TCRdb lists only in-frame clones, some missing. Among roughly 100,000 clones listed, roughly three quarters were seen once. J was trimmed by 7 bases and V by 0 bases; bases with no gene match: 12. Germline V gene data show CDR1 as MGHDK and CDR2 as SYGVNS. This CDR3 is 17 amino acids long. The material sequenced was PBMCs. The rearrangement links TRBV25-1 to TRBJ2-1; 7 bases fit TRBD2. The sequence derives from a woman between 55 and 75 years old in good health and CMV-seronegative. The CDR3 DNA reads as TGTGCCAGCAGTGAATACGGCGGGAGCCACCGCAGGAATGAGCAGTTCTTC. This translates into CASSEYGGSHRRNEQFF.